This T cell receptor (beta chain) was recorded in a study of OX40 agonist ivuxolimab in advanced cancers. Overall study context: Prior therapy, whether anti-PD-1, anti-PD-L1 or anti-CTLA-4, was allowed, and approximately 37% had some. General study points: In the expanded peripheral T cells, antigen specificity was never determined.

Produced via immunoSEQ multiplex PCR; TCRdb's table is partial and in-frame only. The sample yields 65,000 to 85,000 clones, 75% to 90% seen once. For this clone: Its antigen remains unidentified.

V lost 3 bases, J lost 0 bases, and 9 bases lay in between. The CDR3 sequence is 15 residues long. The germline V gene has CDR1 MNHNS and CDR2 SASEGT. The TCR comes from an adult with an advanced solid tumor such as melanoma, head and neck, liver or kidney cancer. This chain uses TRBV6-1 with TRBJ1-3, with a weak D call TRBD1 (5 bases). This sample comprised CD4+ or CD8+ T cells sorted from blood, obtained in a trial of the OX40 agonist ivuxolimab. The CDR3 DNA follows: TGTGCCAGCAGTGATCGGGGGAGCTCTGGAAACACCATATATTTT. Translated: CASSDRGSSGNTIYF.